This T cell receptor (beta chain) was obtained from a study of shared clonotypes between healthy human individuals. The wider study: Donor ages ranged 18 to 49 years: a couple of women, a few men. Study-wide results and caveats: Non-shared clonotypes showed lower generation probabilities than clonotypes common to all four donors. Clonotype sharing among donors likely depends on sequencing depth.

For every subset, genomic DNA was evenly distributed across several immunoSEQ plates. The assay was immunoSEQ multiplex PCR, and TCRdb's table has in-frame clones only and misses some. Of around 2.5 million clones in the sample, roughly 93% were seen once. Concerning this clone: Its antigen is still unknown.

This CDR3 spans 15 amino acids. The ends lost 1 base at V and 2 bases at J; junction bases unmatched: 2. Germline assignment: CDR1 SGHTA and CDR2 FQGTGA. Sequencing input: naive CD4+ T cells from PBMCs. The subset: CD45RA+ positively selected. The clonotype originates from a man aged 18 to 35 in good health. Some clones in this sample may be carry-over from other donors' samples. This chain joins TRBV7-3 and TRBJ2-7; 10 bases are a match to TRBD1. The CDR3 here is CASSLRQGAAYEQYF. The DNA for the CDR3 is TGTGCCAGCAGCTTAAGACAGGGGGCGGCCTACGAGCAGTACTTC.